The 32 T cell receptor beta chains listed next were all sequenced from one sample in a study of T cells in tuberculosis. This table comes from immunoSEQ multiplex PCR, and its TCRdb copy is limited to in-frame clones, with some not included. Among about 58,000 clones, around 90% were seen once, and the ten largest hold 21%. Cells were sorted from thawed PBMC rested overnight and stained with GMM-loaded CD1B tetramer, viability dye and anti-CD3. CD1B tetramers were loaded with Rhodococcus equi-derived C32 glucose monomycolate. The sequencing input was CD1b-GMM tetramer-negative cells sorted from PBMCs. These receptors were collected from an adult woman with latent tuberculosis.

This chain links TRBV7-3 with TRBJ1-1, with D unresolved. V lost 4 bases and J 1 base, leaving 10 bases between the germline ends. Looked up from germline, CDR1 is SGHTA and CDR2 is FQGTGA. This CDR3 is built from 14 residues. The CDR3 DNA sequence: TGTGCCAGCAGCTCTGTAGCGGGGAACACTGAAGCTTTCTTT. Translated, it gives CASSSVAGNTEAFF.

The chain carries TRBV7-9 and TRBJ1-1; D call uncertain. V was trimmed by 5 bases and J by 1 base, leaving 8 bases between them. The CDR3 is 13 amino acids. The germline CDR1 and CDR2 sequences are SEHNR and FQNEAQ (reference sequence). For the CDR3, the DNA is TGTGCCAGCAGCCGAGCCGAGAACACTGAAGCTTTCTTT. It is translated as CASSRAENTEAFF.

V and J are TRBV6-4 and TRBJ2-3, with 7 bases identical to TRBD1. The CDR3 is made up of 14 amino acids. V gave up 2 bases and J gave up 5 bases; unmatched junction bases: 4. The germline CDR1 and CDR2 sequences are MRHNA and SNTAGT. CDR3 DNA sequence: TGTGCCAGCAGTGACGGGACAGCCGGAGATACGCAGTATTTT. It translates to CASSDGTAGDTQYF.

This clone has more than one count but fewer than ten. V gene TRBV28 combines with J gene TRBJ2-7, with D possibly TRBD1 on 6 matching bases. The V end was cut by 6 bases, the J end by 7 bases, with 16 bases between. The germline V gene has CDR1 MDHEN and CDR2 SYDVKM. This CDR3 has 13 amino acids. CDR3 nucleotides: TGTGCCAGCAGCCTCGACAGGCCGAGGGAGCAGTACTTC. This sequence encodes CASSLDRPREQYF.

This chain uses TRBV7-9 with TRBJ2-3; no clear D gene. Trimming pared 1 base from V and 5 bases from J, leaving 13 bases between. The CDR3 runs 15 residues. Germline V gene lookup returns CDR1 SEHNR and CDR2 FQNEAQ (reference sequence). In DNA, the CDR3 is TGTGCCAGCAGCTTAGTTACGGGTTACGGAGATACGCAGTATTTT. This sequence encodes CASSLVTGYGDTQYF.

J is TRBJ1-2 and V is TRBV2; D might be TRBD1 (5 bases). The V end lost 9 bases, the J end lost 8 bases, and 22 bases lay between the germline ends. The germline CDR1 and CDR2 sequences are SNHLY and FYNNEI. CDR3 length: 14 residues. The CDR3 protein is CASQSSAVGEGYTF. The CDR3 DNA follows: TGTGCCAGTCAATCCTCCGCGGTAGGGGAAGGCTACACCTTC.

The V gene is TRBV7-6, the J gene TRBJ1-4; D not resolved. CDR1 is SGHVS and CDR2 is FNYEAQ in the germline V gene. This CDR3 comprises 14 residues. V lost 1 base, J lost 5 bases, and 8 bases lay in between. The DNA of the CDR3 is TGTGCCAGCAGCTTAGGTACAGTGAATGAAAAACTGTTTTTT. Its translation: CASSLGTVNEKLFF.

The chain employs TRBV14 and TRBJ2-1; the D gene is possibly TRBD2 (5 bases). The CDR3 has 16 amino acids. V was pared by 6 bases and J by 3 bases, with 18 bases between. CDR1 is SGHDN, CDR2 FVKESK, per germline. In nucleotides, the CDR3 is TGTGCCAGCAGTTATCTTAGCCAAGGAGGCTACAATGAGCAGTTCTTC. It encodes CASSYLSQGGYNEQFF.

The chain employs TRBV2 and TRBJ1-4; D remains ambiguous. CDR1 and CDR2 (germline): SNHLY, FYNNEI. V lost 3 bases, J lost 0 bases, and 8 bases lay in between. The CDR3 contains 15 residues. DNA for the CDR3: TGTGCCAGCAGTGATCGCGGCGCAACTAATGAAAAACTGTTTTTT. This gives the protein CASSDRGATNEKLFF.

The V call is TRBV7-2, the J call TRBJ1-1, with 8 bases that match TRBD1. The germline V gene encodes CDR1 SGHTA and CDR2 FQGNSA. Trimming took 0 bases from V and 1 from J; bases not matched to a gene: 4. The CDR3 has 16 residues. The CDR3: CASSLAIGQGNTEAFF. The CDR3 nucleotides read TGTGCCAGCAGCTTAGCGATAGGACAGGGGAACACTGAAGCTTTCTTT.

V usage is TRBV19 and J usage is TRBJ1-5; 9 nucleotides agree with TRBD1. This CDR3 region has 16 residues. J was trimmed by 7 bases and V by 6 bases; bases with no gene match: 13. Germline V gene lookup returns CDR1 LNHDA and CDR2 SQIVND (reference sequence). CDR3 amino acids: CASRTWDRVSSQPQHF. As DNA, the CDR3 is TGTGCCAGTAGGACTTGGGACAGGGTATCCAGCCAGCCCCAGCATTTT.

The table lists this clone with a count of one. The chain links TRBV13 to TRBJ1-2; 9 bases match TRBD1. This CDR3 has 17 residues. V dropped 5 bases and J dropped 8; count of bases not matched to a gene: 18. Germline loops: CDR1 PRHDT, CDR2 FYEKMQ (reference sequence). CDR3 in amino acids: CASSLITGGVSRGGYTF. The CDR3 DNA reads TGTGCCAGCAGCCTAATCACAGGGGGCGTCTCGCGGGGAGGCTACACCTTC. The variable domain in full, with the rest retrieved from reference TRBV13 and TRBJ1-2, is AAGVIQSPRHLIKEKRETATLKCYPIPRHDTVYWYQQGPGQDPQFLISFYEKMQSDKGSIPDRFSAQQFSDYHSELNMSSLELGDSALYFCASSLITGGVSRGGYTFGSGTRLTVV.

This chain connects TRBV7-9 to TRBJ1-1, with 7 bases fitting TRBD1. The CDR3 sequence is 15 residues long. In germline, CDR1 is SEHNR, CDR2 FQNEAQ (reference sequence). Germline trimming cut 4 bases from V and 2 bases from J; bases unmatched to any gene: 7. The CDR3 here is CASSWTGQLNTEAFF. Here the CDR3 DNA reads TGTGCCAGCAGCTGGACGGGACAGTTAAACACTGAAGCTTTCTTT.

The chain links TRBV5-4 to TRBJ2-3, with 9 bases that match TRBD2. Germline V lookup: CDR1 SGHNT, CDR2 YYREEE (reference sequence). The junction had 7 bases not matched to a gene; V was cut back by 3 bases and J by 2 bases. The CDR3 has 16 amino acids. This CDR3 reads CASSSPTSGPTDTQYF. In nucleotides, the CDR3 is TGTGCCAGCAGCTCTCCGACTAGCGGACCCACAGATACGCAGTATTTT.

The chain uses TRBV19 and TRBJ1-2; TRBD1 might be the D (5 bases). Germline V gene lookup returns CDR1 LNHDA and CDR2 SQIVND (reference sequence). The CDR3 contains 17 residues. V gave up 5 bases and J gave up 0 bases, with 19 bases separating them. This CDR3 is CASSRQRSGGANYGYTF. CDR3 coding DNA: TGTGCCAGTAGTCGCCAGAGGTCGGGGGGAGCTAACTATGGCTACACCTTC. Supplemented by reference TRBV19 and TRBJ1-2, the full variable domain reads DGGITQSPKYLFRKEGQNVTLSCEQNLNHDAMYWYRQDPGQGLRLIYYSQIVNDFQKGDIAEGYSVSREKKESFPLTVTSAQKNPTAFYLCASSRQRSGGANYGYTFGSGTRLTVV.

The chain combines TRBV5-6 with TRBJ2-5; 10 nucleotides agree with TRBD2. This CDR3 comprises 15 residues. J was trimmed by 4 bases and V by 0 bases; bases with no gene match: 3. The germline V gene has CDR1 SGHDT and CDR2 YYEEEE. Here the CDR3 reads CASSLVSSGRETQYF. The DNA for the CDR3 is TGTGCCAGCAGCTTGGTGTCTAGCGGGAGAGAGACCCAGTACTTC.

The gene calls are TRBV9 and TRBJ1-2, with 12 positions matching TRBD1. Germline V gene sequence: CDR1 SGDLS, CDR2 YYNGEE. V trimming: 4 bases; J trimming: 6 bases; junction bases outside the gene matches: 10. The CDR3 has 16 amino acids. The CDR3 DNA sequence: TGTGCCAGCAGCTTGTACTCCGGGACAGGGGGCGATGGCTACACCTTC. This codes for CASSLYSGTGGDGYTF.

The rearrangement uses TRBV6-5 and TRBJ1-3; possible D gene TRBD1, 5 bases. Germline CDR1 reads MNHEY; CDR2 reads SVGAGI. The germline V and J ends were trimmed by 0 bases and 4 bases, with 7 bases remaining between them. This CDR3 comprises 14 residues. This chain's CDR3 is CASSYSTVGNTIYF. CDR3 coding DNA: TGTGCCAGCAGTTACTCGACAGTGGGAAACACCATATATTTT.

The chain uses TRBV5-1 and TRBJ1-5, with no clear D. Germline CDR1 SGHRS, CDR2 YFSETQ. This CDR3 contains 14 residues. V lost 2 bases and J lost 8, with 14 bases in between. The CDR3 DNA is TGCGCCAGCAGCTTAGGTAGGGAGAGGGAGCCCCAGCATTTT. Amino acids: CASSLGREREPQHF. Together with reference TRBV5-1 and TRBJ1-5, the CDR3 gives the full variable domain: KAGVTQTPRYLIKTRGQQVTLSCSPISGHRSVSWYQQTPGQGLQFLFEYFSETQRNKGNFPGRFSGRQFSNSRSEMNVSTLELGDSALYLCASSLGREREPQHFGDGTRLSIL.

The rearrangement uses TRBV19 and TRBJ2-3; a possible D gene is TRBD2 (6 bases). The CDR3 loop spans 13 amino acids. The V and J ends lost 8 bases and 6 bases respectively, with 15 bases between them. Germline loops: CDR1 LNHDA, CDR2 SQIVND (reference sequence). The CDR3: CASSTGVPDTQYF. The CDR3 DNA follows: TGTGCCAGTTCAACGGGGGTTCCCGATACGCAGTATTTT.

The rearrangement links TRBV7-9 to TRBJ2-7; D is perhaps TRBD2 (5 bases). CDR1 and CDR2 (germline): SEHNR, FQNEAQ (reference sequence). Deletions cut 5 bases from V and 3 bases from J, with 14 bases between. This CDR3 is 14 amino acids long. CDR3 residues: CASSPGGSLYEQYF. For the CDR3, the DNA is TGTGCCAGCAGCCCTGGCGGGTCCCTCTACGAGCAGTACTTC.

The chain's CDR3 is CASSQGVTNEKLFF. CDR3 sequence (DNA): TGCGCCAGCAGCCAAGGAGTAACTAATGAAAAACTGTTTTTT. The chain joins TRBV5-1 to TRBJ1-4; D is uncertain. V dropped 4 bases and J dropped 1 base, with 8 bases sitting between them. This CDR3 comprises 14 residues. Germline V lookup: CDR1 SGHRS, CDR2 YFSETQ.

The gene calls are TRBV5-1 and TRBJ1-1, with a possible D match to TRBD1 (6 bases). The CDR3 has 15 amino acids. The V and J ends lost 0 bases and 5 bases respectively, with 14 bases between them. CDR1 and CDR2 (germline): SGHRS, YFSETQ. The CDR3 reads CASSLVQGFRTEAFF. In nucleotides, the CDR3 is TGCGCCAGCAGCTTGGTTCAGGGGTTTAGAACTGAAGCTTTCTTT.

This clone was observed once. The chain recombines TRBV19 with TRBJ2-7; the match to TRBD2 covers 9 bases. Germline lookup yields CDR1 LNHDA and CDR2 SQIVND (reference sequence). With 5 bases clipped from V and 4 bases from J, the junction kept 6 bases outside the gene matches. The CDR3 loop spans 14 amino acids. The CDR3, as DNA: TGTGCCAGTAGTCCGCTAGCGGGACTGTACGAGCAGTACTTC. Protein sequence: CASSPLAGLYEQYF.

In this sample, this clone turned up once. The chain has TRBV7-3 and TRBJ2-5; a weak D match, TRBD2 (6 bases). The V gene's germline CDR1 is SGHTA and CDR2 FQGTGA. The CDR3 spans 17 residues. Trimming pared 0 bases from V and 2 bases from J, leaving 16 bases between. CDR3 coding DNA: TGTGCCAGCAGCTTAACCGCTAGCGAAGGAATTCAAGAGACCCAGTACTTC. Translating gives CASSLTASEGIQETQYF. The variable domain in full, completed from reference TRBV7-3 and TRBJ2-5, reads GAGVSQTPSNKVTEKGKYVELRCDPISGHTALYWYRQSLGQGPEFLIYFQGTGAADDSGLPNDRFFAVRPEGSVSTLKIQRTERGDSAVYLCASSLTASEGIQETQYFGPGTRLLVL.

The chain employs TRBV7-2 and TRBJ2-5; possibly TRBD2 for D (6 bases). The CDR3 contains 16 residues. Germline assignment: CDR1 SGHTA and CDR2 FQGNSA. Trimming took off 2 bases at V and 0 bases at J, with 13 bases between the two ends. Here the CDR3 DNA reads TGTGCCAGCAGCTTAAGGCTAGCGACCAACCAAGAGACCCAGTACTTC. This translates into CASSLRLATNQETQYF.

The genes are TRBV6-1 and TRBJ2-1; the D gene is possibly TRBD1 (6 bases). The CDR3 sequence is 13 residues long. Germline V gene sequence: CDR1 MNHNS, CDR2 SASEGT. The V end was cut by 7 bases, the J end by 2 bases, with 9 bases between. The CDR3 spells CASKDRTYNEQFF. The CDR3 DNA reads TGTGCCAGCAAAGACAGGACCTACAATGAGCAGTTCTTC.

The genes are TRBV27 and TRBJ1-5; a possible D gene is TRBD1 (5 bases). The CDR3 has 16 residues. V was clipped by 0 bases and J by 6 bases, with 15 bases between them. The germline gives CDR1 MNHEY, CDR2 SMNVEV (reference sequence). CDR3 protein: CASSLSWDSGGQPQHF. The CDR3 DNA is TGTGCCAGCAGTTTATCGTGGGACTCCGGGGGTCAGCCCCAGCATTTT.

The CDR3: CATSRDYNAGGPYNEQFF. Here the CDR3 DNA reads TGTGCCACCAGCAGAGATTATAACGCAGGGGGCCCCTACAATGAGCAGTTCTTC. The chain couples TRBV15 to TRBJ2-1; 8 bases fit TRBD1. The CDR3 consists of 18 residues. J was trimmed by 2 bases and V by 0 bases; bases with no gene match: 9. Germline assignment: CDR1 LNHNV and CDR2 YYDKDF (reference sequence).

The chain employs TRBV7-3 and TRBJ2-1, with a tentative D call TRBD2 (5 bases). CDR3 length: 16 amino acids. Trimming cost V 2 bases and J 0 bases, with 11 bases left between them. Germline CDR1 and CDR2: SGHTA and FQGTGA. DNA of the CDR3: TGTGCCAGCAGCTTACAGGTAGGGAGCTCCTACAATGAGCAGTTCTTC. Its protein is CASSLQVGSSYNEQFF.

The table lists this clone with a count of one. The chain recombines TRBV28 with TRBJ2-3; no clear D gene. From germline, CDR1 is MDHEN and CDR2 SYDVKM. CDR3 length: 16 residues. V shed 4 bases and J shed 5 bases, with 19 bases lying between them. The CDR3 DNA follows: TGTGCCAGCAGTTCCTTAGGCGCCCAGCGAGAAGATACGCAGTATTTT. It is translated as CASSSLGAQREDTQYF.

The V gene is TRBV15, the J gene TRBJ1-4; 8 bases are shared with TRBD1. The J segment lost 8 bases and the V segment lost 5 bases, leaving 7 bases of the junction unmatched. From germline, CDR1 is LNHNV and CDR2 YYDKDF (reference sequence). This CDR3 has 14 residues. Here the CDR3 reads CATSDQGALEKLFF. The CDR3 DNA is TGTGCCACCAGCGATCAGGGGGCTCTGGAAAAACTGTTTTTT.